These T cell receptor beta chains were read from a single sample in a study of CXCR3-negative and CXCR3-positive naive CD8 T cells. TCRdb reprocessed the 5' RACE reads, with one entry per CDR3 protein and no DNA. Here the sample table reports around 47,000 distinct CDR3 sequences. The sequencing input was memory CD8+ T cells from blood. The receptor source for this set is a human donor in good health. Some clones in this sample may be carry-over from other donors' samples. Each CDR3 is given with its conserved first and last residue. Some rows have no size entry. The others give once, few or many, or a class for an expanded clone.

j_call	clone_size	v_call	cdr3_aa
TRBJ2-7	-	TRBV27	CASSTGDSYEQYF
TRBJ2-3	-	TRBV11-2	CASSPSWSGGTTDTQYF
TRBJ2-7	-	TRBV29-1	CSVEEPGTETYEQYF
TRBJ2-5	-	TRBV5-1	CASSWQETQYF
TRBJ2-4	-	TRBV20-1	CSLHLGGGRNIQYF
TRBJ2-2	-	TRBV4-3	CASSQDRDRRTGELFF
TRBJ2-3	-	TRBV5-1	CASSFFSGSSTDTQYF
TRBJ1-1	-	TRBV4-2	CASSQDGLEGYNTEAFF
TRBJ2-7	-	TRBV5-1	CASRAGGPSEQYF
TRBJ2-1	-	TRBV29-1	CSVEGLAEVSLGNEQFF
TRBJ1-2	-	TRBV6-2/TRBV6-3	CASSSQDGHGYTF
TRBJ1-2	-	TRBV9	CASSPGDSSYGYTF
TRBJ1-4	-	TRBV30	CAWRPGHGNEKLFF
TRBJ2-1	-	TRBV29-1	CSEVADRDNEQFF
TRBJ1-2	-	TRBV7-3	CASSPSGTGGYGYTF
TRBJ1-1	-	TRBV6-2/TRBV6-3	CASRRMREVTEAFF
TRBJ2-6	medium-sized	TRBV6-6	CASSFEGSGANVLTF
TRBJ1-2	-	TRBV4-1	CASSLSVYRDTNYGYTF
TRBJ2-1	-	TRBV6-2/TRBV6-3	CASSYGDSPNEQFF
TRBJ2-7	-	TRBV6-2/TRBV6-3	CASSYSYYEQYF
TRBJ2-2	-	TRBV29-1	CSAPAPGTGELFF
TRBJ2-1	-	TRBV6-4	CASSDSEYNEQFF
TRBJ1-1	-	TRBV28	CASRETGKGNTEAFF
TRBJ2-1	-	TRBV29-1	CSVEGGLAGDAYSDNEQFF
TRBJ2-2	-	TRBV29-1	CSVENPGQGATGELFF
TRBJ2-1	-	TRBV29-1	CSVETVAGNEQFF
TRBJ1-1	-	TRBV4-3	CASSQAGTGWNEAFF
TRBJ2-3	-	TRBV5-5	CASDGTANPDTQYF
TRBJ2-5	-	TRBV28	CASRSGTGEYQETQYF
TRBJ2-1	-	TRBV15	CATSRNAGQGGLSFYNEQFF
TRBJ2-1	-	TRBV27	CASRLTSARVQFF
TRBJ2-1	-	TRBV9	CASSTLSGSFNEQFF
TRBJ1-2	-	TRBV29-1	CSVEVRGDYGYTF
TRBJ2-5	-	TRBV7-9	CASSLSPIKASAQETQYF
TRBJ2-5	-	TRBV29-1	CSVLETGVGETQYF
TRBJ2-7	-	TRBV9	CASMPARYYEQYF
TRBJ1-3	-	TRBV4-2	CASSQARQVFSGNTIYF
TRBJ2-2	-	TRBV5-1	CASSFRFLTGELFF
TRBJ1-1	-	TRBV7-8	CASSPGTAEAFF
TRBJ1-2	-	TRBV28	CASSLAQGFDGYTF
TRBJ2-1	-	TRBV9	CASSTGTKNEQFF
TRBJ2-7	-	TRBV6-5	CASTVSAGSWPEQYF
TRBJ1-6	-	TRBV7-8	CAKGGGDNSPPHF
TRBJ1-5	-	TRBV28	CASIDISNQPQHF
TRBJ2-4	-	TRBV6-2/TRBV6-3	CASSSKEKDIQYF
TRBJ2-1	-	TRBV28	CASSPLIFMGGYNEQFF
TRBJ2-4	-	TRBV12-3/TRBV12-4	CASSSEPGARTKNIQYF
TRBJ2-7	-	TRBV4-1	CASSHLGAGQGSYEQYF
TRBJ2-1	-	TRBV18	CASSPPLSSWGLAGNEQFF
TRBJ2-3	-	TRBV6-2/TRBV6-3	CASTRRAGVPDTQYF
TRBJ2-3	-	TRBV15	CATSRVMGADTQYF
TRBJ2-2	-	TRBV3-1	CASSQVHPPTGELFF
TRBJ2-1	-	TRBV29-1	CSVVRHNEQFF
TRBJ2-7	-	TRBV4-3	CASSQDPGLLGEQYF
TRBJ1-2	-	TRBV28	CASSLVVSQGSGYTF
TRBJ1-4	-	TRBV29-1	CSVEGQGANEKLFF
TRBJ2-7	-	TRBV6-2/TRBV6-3	CASSSPGTRNYEQYF
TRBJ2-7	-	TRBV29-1	CSATGTDPYEQYF
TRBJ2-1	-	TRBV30	CAWRGLAGENNEQFF